The subject of this entry is one TCR beta chain. Its antigen is not known. The data were obtained in a study of cytomegalovirus exposure and HLA in healthy donors. General study findings and limits: Altogether, some 170 TCR beta chains were recorded as cytomegalovirus-associated. An apparent linkage of common viral pathogens to several of the most significant clusters emerged in a later analysis. In a later analysis, DRB1 alleles had the most associated TCRs; HLA-C alleles the fewest.

PCR used 60 Vbeta primers and 13 Jbeta primers. TCRdb's table, derived via immunoSEQ multiplex PCR, lists solely in-frame clones and lacks some. The sample yields under 200,000 clones, around 84% seen once. This sequence was found in a woman in her thirties or forties in good health and CMV-seronegative. Sample: PBMCs.

CDR3 sequence: CASNTGGGNQPQHF. In nucleotides, the CDR3 is TGTGCCAGCAACACAGGGGGGGGCAATCAGCCCCAGCATTTT. This chain joins TRBV28 and TRBJ1-5; TRBD1 aligns across 8 bases. V dropped 7 bases and J dropped 2; count of bases not matched to a gene: 4. The CDR3 length is 14 residues. CDR1 and CDR2 (germline): MDHEN, SYDVKM. The whole variable domain, remainder taken from reference TRBV28 and TRBJ1-5, is DVKVTQSSRYLVKRTGEKVFLECVQDMDHENMFWYRQDPGLGLRLIYFSYDVKMKEKGDIPEGYSVSREKKERFSLILESASTNQTSMYLCASNTGGGNQPQHFGDGTRLSIL.